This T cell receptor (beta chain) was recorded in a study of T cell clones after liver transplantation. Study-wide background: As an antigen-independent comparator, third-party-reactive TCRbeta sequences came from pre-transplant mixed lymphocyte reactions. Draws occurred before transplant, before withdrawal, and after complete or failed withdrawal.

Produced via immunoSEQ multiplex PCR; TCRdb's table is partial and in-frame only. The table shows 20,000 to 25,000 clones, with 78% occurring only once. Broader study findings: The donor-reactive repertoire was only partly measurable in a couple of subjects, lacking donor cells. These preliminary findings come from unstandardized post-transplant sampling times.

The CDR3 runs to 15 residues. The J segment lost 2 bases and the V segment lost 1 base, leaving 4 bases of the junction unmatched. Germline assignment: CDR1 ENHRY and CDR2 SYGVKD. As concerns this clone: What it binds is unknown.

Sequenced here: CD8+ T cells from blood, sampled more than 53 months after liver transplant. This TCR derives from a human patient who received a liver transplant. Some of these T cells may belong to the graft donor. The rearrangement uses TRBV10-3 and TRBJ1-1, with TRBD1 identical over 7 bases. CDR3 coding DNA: TGTGCCATCAGTGAGTGGGACAGTTCTAACACTGAAGCTTTCTTT. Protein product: CAISEWDSSNTEAFF.